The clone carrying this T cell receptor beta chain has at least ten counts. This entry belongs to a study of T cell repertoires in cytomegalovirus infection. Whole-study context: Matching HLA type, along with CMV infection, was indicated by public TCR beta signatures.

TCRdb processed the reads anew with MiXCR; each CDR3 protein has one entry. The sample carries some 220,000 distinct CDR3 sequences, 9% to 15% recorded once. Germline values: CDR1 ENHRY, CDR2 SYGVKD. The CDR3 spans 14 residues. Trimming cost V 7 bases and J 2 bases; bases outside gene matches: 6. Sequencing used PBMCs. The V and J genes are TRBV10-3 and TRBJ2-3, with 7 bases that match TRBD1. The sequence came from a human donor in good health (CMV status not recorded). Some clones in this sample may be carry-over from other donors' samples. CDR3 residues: CAIMQQGTTDTQYF. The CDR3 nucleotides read TGTGCCATCATGCAACAGGGGACCACAGATACGCAGTATTTT.